The clone carrying this T cell receptor (beta chain) was detected once. The data were obtained in a study of blood T cell repertoires in COVID-19. Germline assignment: CDR1 MNHEY and CDR2 SVGAGI. CDR3 size: 15 residues. Trimming pared 2 bases from V and 0 bases from J, leaving 8 bases between. Some clones are missing from TCRdb's copy, which holds only in-frame ones; the method was immunoSEQ multiplex PCR. The sample lists some 250,000 clones, around 84% occurring once. The sequence derives from a woman aged 18-29 years with acute or convalescent COVID-19. The V and J genes are TRBV6-5 and TRBJ1-5, with a tentative D call TRBD1 (5 bases). The source material was peripheral blood. As DNA, the CDR3 is TGTGCCAGCAGTTACGACAGCTCTAGCAATCAGCCCCAGCATTTT. This gives the protein CASSYDSSSNQPQHF.